This T cell receptor (beta chain) appears in the sequencing data of a study of blood T cell repertoires in COVID-19. Whole-study context: The United States, Italy and Spain provided the acute and convalescent COVID-19 samples. The analysed material was cDNA or gDNA that came from T cells, B-cell-depleted T cells, or PBMCs.

Germline V gene lookup returns CDR1 MDHEN and CDR2 SYDVKM. The germline V and J ends were trimmed by 6 bases and 3 bases, with 14 bases remaining between them. This CDR3 spans 14 amino acids. The authors' processing: Cell counts per sample came from amplifying reference gene primers. Repertoires were generated with immunoSEQ multiplex PCR, while TCRdb's copy carries only in-frame clones and drops some. V, J and clone size are taken as reported in that table, and D and trimming were inferred from the DNA itself. The data hold 230,000 or so clones, with around 82% observed a single time. The sample consisted of peripheral blood. The V and J genes are TRBV28 and TRBJ1-2, with D unresolved. This receptor was identified in a man between 35 and 55 years old with active or convalescent COVID-19. CDR3 bases: TGTGCCAGCAGCTCTGACACCGGCCACTATGGCTACACCTTC. Translating gives CASSSDTGHYGYTF.